This TCR beta chain was retrieved from a study of blood T cell repertoires in COVID-19. Original processing methods: Estimated nucleated cell counts came from reference gene primer amplification. Profiled with immunoSEQ multiplex PCR; TCRdb holds only in-frame clones, not every one. Clonal size and the V and J genes are those of that table, whereas D and trimming came from the DNA. In the table there are about 150,000 clones, 75% to 85% of which are singletons. CDR3 length: 14 residues. CDR1 is SGHRS, CDR2 YFSETQ, per germline. Trimming removed 0 bases from V and 1 base from J, with 5 bases in between.

The chain employs TRBV5-1 and TRBJ1-5; D is uncertain. Material: peripheral blood. This receptor was obtained from a woman in her sixties with COVID-19, enrolled during active disease. The chain's CDR3 is CASSLDWSNQPQHF. CDR3 sequence (DNA): TGCGCCAGCAGCTTGGACTGGAGCAATCAGCCCCAGCATTTT.